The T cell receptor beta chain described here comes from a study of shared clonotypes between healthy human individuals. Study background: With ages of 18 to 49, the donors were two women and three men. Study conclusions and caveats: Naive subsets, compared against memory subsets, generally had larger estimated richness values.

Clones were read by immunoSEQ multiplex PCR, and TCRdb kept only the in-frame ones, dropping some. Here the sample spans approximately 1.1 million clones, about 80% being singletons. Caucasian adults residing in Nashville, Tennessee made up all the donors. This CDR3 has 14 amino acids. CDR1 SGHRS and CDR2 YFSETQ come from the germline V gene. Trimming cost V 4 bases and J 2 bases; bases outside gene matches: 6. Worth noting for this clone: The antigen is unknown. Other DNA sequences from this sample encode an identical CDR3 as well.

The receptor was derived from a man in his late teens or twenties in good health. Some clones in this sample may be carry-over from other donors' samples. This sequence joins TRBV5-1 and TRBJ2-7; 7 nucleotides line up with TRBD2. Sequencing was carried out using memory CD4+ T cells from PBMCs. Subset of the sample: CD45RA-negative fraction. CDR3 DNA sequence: TGCGCCAGCAGCCTCCCTAGCGGAACCTACGAGCAGTACTTC. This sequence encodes CASSLPSGTYEQYF. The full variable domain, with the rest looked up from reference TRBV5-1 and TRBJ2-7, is KAGVTQTPRYLIKTRGQQVTLSCSPISGHRSVSWYQQTPGQGLQFLFEYFSETQRNKGNFPGRFSGRQFSNSRSEMNVSTLELGDSALYLCASSLPSGTYEQYFGPGTRLTVT.